This paragraph covers one TCR beta chain sequence. Many counts were recorded for this clonotype. It has no known antigen specificity. Base qualities are not at hand, and no much larger clone is one base apart. The run used an Illumina HiSeq 2500. Quantitative 5'-RACE with molecular barcodes was the method used to prepare the TCR beta libraries. Per the original workflow: To identify disease-linked TCR variants, a new computational method was used, one built on a probabilistic model of VDJ rearrangement. TCRdb ran its own pipeline on the public reads, namely fastp trimming at Q25 and MiXCR clone calling, and kept in-frame beta chains. When rows share a CDR3 protein, they turn into one entry using the most common DNA and genes. These V and J calls rely on TCRdb rather than the paper's analysis. For this sample there are some 800,000 distinct CDR3 sequences; approximately 12% appear just once. Together, the top ten hold 0.51% of the sample.

The data originate from a study of CD8 T cells in ankylosing spondylitis (dated by TCRdb to about 2017). Regarding the study in general: The study set out to find disease-linked TCR variants by profiling T cell receptor beta repertoires in ankylosing spondylitis patients and healthy donors. Peripheral blood samples were taken, and synovial fluid was additionally collected from ankylosing spondylitis patients. In total, the full study cohort was made up of some 110 healthy donors and 25 ankylosing spondylitis patients. The paper's findings and limits, for the study overall: Some of the motif variants had been reported before in the synovial fluid and blood of reactive arthritis patients, a finding that suggests common disease-initiation mechanisms. A CD8+ phenotype was shown by the disease-linked clones, which were found at relatively low frequencies in peripheral blood. A TCR beta motif made up of fewer than 10 highly homologous amino acid variants appeared to be characteristic of blood from ankylosing spondylitis patients. According to the report, matched synovial fluid samples from ankylosing spondylitis patients were significantly enriched for the disease-linked clones.

The cysteine opens and the phenylalanine closes a CDR3 of 13 amino acids. CDR3 DNA is the only sequence kept; it has 39 bases, read in frame from the first base. CDR1 and CDR2, looked up from the germline V gene, are MNHEY and SVGEGT. At the junction V is shortened by 6 bases and J by 7 bases, with 12 bases in between. The chain employs TRBV6-2 or TRBV6-3 and TRBJ1-4; confidence is insufficient to name the D gene. The sample taken for sequencing was blood, either unsorted or a sorted T cell fraction (not recorded which). This receptor was taken from a male donor with ankylosing spondylitis. The sequenced DNA: TGTGCCAGCAGGAAGCAAGCCCGTGAAAAACTGTTTTTT. Translated, this is CASRKQAREKLFF.